The 14 T cell receptor beta chains reported below all come from one sample, sequenced in a study of cytomegalovirus exposure and HLA in healthy donors. Clones were sequenced by immunoSEQ multiplex PCR, and TCRdb holds only the in-frame ones, with some missing. This table holds under 200,000 clones, roughly nine tenths found once. Material: PBMCs. Receptors originate from a young man in good health and CMV-seropositive.

The V and J genes are TRBV5-1 and TRBJ1-2, with D tentatively TRBD1 (5 bases). Between the trimmed V and J ends, which lost 4 bases and 0 bases, there was a span of 16 bases. This CDR3 has 16 residues. The germline gives CDR1 SGHRS, CDR2 YFSETQ. CDR3 amino acids: CASSDIRGKANYGYTF. CDR3 nucleotides: TGCGCCAGCAGCGACATTCGGGGGAAGGCTAACTATGGCTACACCTTC.

V usage is TRBV5-1 and J usage is TRBJ2-2; TRBD1 agrees at 8 bases. This CDR3 is 15 amino acids long. In germline, CDR1 is SGHRS, CDR2 YFSETQ. Trimming cost V 5 bases and J 4 bases; bases outside gene matches: 7. The CDR3 DNA reads TGCGCCAGCAGTTTTGACAGGGGAGGCACCGGGGAGCTGTTTTTT. Its translation: CASSFDRGGTGELFF.

V is TRBV7-9 and J is TRBJ2-1; the match to TRBD2 covers 7 bases. This CDR3 contains 13 residues. Looked up from germline, CDR1 is SEHNR and CDR2 is FQNEAQ (reference sequence). The CDR3 region has the DNA TGTGCTATTTCAGCGGGATCTATCGGTGAGCAGTTCTTC. This translates into CAISAGSIGEQFF.

V gene TRBV27 combines with J gene TRBJ2-1; perhaps TRBD2 as D (7 bases). V lost 4 bases and J 4 bases, leaving 23 bases between the germline ends. Germline V gives CDR1 MNHEY, CDR2 SMNVEV (reference sequence). This CDR3 comprises 18 residues. The CDR3 bases are TGTGCCAGCAGTTCCGACCCCCTCGGGGGGCCAGTTTACAATGAGCAGTTCTTC. Its protein product is CASSSDPLGGPVYNEQFF.

The rearrangement joins TRBV7-2 to TRBJ2-7, with no clear D. The CDR3 length is 14 residues. The germline CDR1 and CDR2 sequences are SGHTA and FQGNSA. V gave up 11 bases and J gave up 1 base, with 18 bases separating them. For the CDR3, the DNA is TGTGCCCCCCCCGTGGCAGGCGTTTCCTACGAGCAGTACTTC. The encoded protein is CAPPVAGVSYEQYF.

The rearrangement links TRBV5-5 to TRBJ2-7, with 7 bases lining up with TRBD1. Trimming removed 2 bases from V and 1 base from J; junction bases left unmatched: 9. The CDR3 loop spans 16 amino acids. Germline CDR1 SGHKS, CDR2 YYEKEE (reference sequence). CDR3 nucleotide sequence: TGTGCCAGCAGCTTTCCCAGGGGGACGGGGTCCTACGAGCAGTACTTC. Translating gives CASSFPRGTGSYEQYF.

V gene TRBV27 combines with J gene TRBJ2-7; 8 bases align to TRBD2. This CDR3 has 15 amino acids. The germline V gene encodes CDR1 MNHEY and CDR2 SMNVEV (reference sequence). After removal of 6 bases from V and 2 bases from J, the junction contained 9 bases not matched to a gene. DNA of the CDR3: TGTGCCAGCAGCCTCCAGCGGGAGAGACCCTACGAGCAGTACTTC. Translating gives CASSLQRERPYEQYF.

The chain uses TRBV4-2 and TRBJ2-1; no clear D gene. There are 11 residues in the CDR3. V was trimmed by 5 bases and J by 5 bases, leaving 4 bases between them. Germline CDR1 LGHNA, CDR2 YNFKEQ. This chain's CDR3 is CASSVNNEQFF. The CDR3 nucleotides are TGTGCCAGCAGCGTAAACAATGAGCAGTTCTTC.

The V gene is TRBV5-5, the J gene TRBJ2-2; 7 bases align to TRBD1. V shed 3 bases and J 4 bases; nucleotides not matched to a gene: 12. CDR1 and CDR2 (germline): SGHKS, YYEKEE (reference sequence). This CDR3 is 17 amino acids long. The DNA for the CDR3 is TGTGCCAGCAGCTGGACGACAGGGAGAATTACCACCGGGGAGCTGTTTTTT. Residues: CASSWTTGRITTGELFF. Full variable domain (remainder filled in from reference TRBV5-5 and TRBJ2-2): DAGVTQSPTHLIKTRGQQVTLRCSPISGHKSVSWYQQVLGQGPQFIFQYYEKEERGRGNFPDRFSARQFPNYSSELNVNALLLGDSALYLCASSWTTGRITTGELFFGEGSRLTVL.

The chain has TRBV9 and TRBJ2-2, with D perhaps matching TRBD2 (5 bases). Trimming removed 7 bases at V and 3 bases at J, with 10 bases between. Looked up from germline, CDR1 is SGDLS and CDR2 is YYNGEE. The CDR3 runs to 13 residues. CDR3: CASEGGYTGELFF. The CDR3 nucleotides read TGTGCCAGCGAGGGCGGGTACACCGGGGAGCTGTTTTTT.

The genes are TRBV7-3 and TRBJ2-3; 8 nucleotides agree with TRBD1. Germline-derived CDR1 and CDR2 are SGHTA and FQGTGA. The CDR3 totals 16 residues. V lost 2 bases and J lost 3; bases outside the gene matches: 7. The CDR3 spells CASSLYQGASTDTQYF. CDR3 in DNA: TGTGCCAGCAGCTTATATCAGGGGGCGAGTACAGATACGCAGTATTTT.

The J gene is TRBJ2-1, the V gene TRBV15; TRBD2 aligns across 8 bases. Trimming removed 1 base from V and 6 bases from J; junction bases left unmatched: 2. The CDR3 totals 14 residues. Germline lookup yields CDR1 LNHNV and CDR2 YYDKDF (reference sequence). The CDR3 bases are TGTGCCACCAGCAGAGTTCTAGCGGGCAATGAGCAGTTCTTC. Protein product: CATSRVLAGNEQFF.

The rearrangement joins TRBV2 to TRBJ2-1; the match to TRBD2 covers 9 bases. V trimming: 6 bases; J trimming: 4 bases; junction bases outside the gene matches: 7. Germline V gene sequence: CDR1 SNHLY, CDR2 FYNNEI. The CDR3 length is 15 residues. The CDR3 DNA sequence: TGTGCCAGCAGGGACGGGACTAGCCTATACAATGAGCAGTTCTTC. It translates to CASRDGTSLYNEQFF.

This clone was seen once. The V and J genes are TRBV6-1 and TRBJ2-5; 10 nucleotides match TRBD2. Germline trimming cut 8 bases from V and 4 bases from J; bases unmatched to any gene: 4. CDR3 length equals 13 residues. The germline gives CDR1 MNHNS, CDR2 SASEGT. CDR3: CASQAGGRETQYF. The DNA for the CDR3 is TGTGCCAGCCAAGCGGGAGGGCGAGAGACCCAGTACTTC.